The 22 T cell receptor beta chains reported below all come from one sample, sequenced in a study of T cells after posttransplantation cyclophosphamide. Methotrexate plus calcineurin inhibitor accompanied controls' myeloablative marrow transplants; sampling was 1 year later. Clones were sequenced by immunoSEQ multiplex PCR, and TCRdb holds only the in-frame ones, with some missing. In the table there are 15,000 to 19,000 clones, almost 85% of which are singletons. Sequenced material: PBMCs, taken roughly 57 weeks after allogeneic stem cell transplant with calcineurin inhibitor and methotrexate. These receptors were obtained from a male patient younger than 30 who received an allogeneic stem cell transplant from a related donor, was CMV-positive, and had no GVHD. Some T cells may originate from the graft donor.

The J gene is TRBJ1-1, the V gene TRBV10-2; 7 nucleotides match TRBD1. V shed 2 bases and J 10 bases; nucleotides not matched to a gene: 7. This CDR3 has 13 amino acids. Germline V gene lookup returns CDR1 WSHSY and CDR2 SAAADI. The CDR3 reads CASSEVNRGSAFF. DNA of the CDR3: TGCGCCAGCAGTGAGGTGAACAGGGGATCAGCTTTCTTT.

This clone was seen a single time. The chain carries TRBV10-2 and TRBJ2-7, with TRBD1 matching over 7 bases. J gave up 0 bases and V 11 bases, and 7 bases lay outside the gene matches. Per the germline V gene, CDR1 is WSHSY and CDR2 is SAAADI. This CDR3 is built from 13 residues. The CDR3 loop is CASKDRSSYEQYF. As DNA, the CDR3 is TGCGCCTCCAAGGACAGGAGCTCCTACGAGCAGTACTTC.

This clone occurred once. The chain links TRBV28 to TRBJ2-5, with 9 bases aligning to TRBD1. The CDR3 has 14 amino acids. CDR1 and CDR2 from the germline V gene are MDHEN and SYDVKM. Trimming cost V 6 bases and J 5 bases; bases outside gene matches: 7. The CDR3 DNA reads as TGTGCCAGCAGGGACACAGGGGGCCGGGAGACCCAGTACTTC. It translates to CASRDTGGRETQYF.

The chain joins TRBV9 to TRBJ1-6, with 7 positions matching TRBD1. Germline V CDR1 and CDR2: SGDLS, YYNGEE. Unmatched junction bases numbered 6, after V lost 5 bases and J lost 7 bases. This CDR3 is built from 14 residues. The CDR3 reads CASSEQGSNSPLHF. The DNA of the CDR3 is TGTGCCAGCAGTGAACAGGGGTCCAATTCACCCCTCCACTTT.

The chain couples TRBV6-5 to TRBJ2-7; the D gene is possibly TRBD2 (5 bases). This CDR3 spans 15 amino acids. The germline gives CDR1 MNHEY, CDR2 SVGAGI. V lost 4 bases, J lost 1 base, and 14 bases lay in between. CDR3 bases: TGTGCCAGCAGTTCCCCGGGAAGTTTATCCTACGAGCAGTACTTC. Amino acid sequence: CASSSPGSLSYEQYF.

The J gene is TRBJ2-3, the V gene TRBV19, with 9 bases matching TRBD1. CDR3 size: 15 residues. Germline lookup yields CDR1 LNHDA and CDR2 SQIVND (reference sequence). V was pared by 5 bases and J by 5 bases, with 8 bases of the junction left unmatched. CDR3 amino acids: CASSGTGGAEDTQYF. In DNA, the CDR3 is TGTGCCAGTAGTGGCACAGGGGGCGCGGAAGATACGCAGTATTTT.

The chain has TRBV28 and TRBJ2-1, with D uncertain. The V end was cut by 5 bases, the J end by 6 bases, with 17 bases between. This CDR3 has 15 residues. CDR1 and CDR2 from the germline V gene are MDHEN and SYDVKM. The CDR3 DNA sequence: TGTGCCAGCAGTCCTCGGATAACTAACTTCAATGAGCAGTTCTTC. It translates to CASSPRITNFNEQFF.

This chain uses TRBV5-1 with TRBJ1-1; D not resolved. Germline V gives CDR1 SGHRS, CDR2 YFSETQ. V was trimmed by 0 bases and J by 0 bases, leaving 6 bases between them. This CDR3 spans 14 amino acids. The CDR3 bases are TGCGCCAGCAGCTTGGCCTCTATGAACACTGAAGCTTTCTTT. Translated: CASSLASMNTEAFF.

The chain couples TRBV5-1 to TRBJ2-7, with 7 bases matching TRBD2. Germline lookup yields CDR1 SGHRS and CDR2 YFSETQ. The CDR3 is made up of 15 amino acids. With V trimmed by 3 bases and J by 1 base, 7 bases remained unmatched. The chain's CDR3 is CASSSGGGRSYEQYF. CDR3 DNA: TGCGCCAGCAGCTCGGGAGGCGGGAGATCCTACGAGCAGTACTTC.

The chain has TRBV13 and TRBJ2-1; D is perhaps TRBD2 (5 bases). V was shortened by 5 bases and J by 7 bases, with 15 bases between the two germline ends. CDR1 and CDR2 from the germline V gene are PRHDT and FYEKMQ (reference sequence). CDR3 size: 14 residues. In DNA, the CDR3 is TGTGCCAGCAGCAGCGGAGGTGCTTGGAATGAGCAGTTCTTC. The encoded protein is CASSSGGAWNEQFF.

This chain joins TRBV28 and TRBJ2-1; 10 nucleotides line up with TRBD2. Germline loops: CDR1 MDHEN, CDR2 SYDVKM. V lost 5 bases to trimming and J lost 3 bases; unmatched junction nucleotides: 7. The CDR3 contains 16 residues. CDR3 sequence reads: CASSSRWTSGYNEQFF. As DNA, the CDR3 is TGTGCCAGCAGTAGTCGGTGGACTAGCGGCTACAATGAGCAGTTCTTC. The full variable domain, completed using reference TRBV28 and TRBJ2-1, is DVKVTQSSRYLVKRTGEKVFLECVQDMDHENMFWYRQDPGLGLRLIYFSYDVKMKEKGDIPEGYSVSREKKERFSLILESASTNQTSMYLCASSSRWTSGYNEQFFGPGTRLTVL.

This chain joins TRBV6-5 and TRBJ2-7, with 8 bases identical to TRBD2. Germline V gene lookup returns CDR1 MNHEY and CDR2 SVGAGI. V gave up 6 bases and J gave up 2 bases; unmatched junction bases: 6. The CDR3 loop spans 14 amino acids. The CDR3 loop is CASSPTSATYEQYF. The CDR3 nucleotides are TGTGCCAGCAGCCCGACTAGCGCGACCTACGAGCAGTACTTC.

The table lists this clone with a count of one. The V call is TRBV7-8, the J call TRBJ2-7; D not certain. V was clipped by 2 bases and J by 6 bases, with 17 bases between them. CDR1 is SGHVS, CDR2 FQNEAQ, per germline. The CDR3 totals 15 residues. This chain's CDR3 is CASSLNPLSGGEQYF. The CDR3 DNA follows: TGTGCCAGCAGCTTAAACCCACTTTCCGGTGGCGAGCAGTACTTC.

The J gene is TRBJ1-2, the V gene TRBV11-2; D is uncertain. Trimming removed 0 bases from V and 8 bases from J, with 10 bases in between. CDR3 size: 13 residues. Germline CDR1 SGHAT, CDR2 FQNNGV. Here the CDR3 DNA reads TGTGCCAGCAGCTTAGATTTGGGCTCGGGCTACACCTTC. Amino acid sequence: CASSLDLGSGYTF.

The chain links TRBV4-3 to TRBJ2-5, with 7 positions matching TRBD1. The assigned J gene may be wrong: the sequence end matches TRBJ2-7 better. The CDR3 is made up of 15 amino acids. Looked up from germline, CDR1 is LGHNA and CDR2 is YSLEER. The CDR3: CASSLGTANSYEQYF. CDR3 nucleotide sequence: TGCGCCAGCAGCCTAGGGACAGCTAATTCCTACGAGCAGTACTTC.

V is TRBV10-2 and J is TRBJ1-2, with no clear D. V lost 7 bases, J lost 1 base, and 7 bases lay in between. CDR1 is WSHSY, CDR2 SAAADI, per germline. The CDR3 spans 12 residues. This chain's CDR3 is CASMDYNYGYTF. CDR3 sequence (DNA): TGCGCCAGCATGGACTATAACTATGGCTACACCTTC.

This sequence joins TRBV2 and TRBJ2-7; 8 nucleotides align to TRBD1. The junction had 4 bases not matched to a gene; V was cut back by 6 bases and J by 6 bases. This CDR3 comprises 12 residues. Germline assignment: CDR1 SNHLY and CDR2 FYNNEI. The CDR3 reads CASRGTGFEQYF. CDR3 bases: TGTGCCAGCAGGGGGACAGGTTTCGAGCAGTACTTC.

The V and J genes are TRBV4-2 and TRBJ2-1; 14 bases fit TRBD2. Trimming at V came to 0 bases and at J to 9 bases, leaving 7 bases not matched to a gene. The germline V gene has CDR1 LGHNA and CDR2 YNFKEQ. This CDR3 is built from 17 residues. The DNA for the CDR3 is TGTGCCAGCAGCCAAGAGGAGGGACTAGCGGGAGTGGTTGAGCAGTTCTTC. Translation gives CASSQEEGLAGVVEQFF.

This chain joins TRBV28 and TRBJ2-5; possible D gene TRBD1, 8 bases. This CDR3 is built from 14 residues. Germline CDR1 reads MDHEN; CDR2 reads SYDVKM. The ends were cut back, 3 bases at V and 5 bases at J, with 13 bases in the middle. CDR3 nucleotides: TGTGCCAGCAGTTTCCTACAGGGGGGGGAGACCCAGTACTTC. Its protein is CASSFLQGGETQYF.

The chain carries TRBV12-1 and TRBJ1-1. TRBV12-1 is an annotated pseudogene. The CDR3 extends over 17 amino acids. The CDR3 region is CASSATRSVSGNTEAFF. The DNA of the CDR3 is TGTGCCAGCAGCGCCACCCGAAGCGTATCGGGGAACACTGAAGCTTTCTTT.

The chain has TRBV6-6 and TRBJ1-2; D not resolved. From germline, CDR1 is MNHNY and CDR2 SVGAGI (reference sequence). The CDR3 spans 15 residues. V was cut by 4 bases and J by 2 bases, with 14 bases left in between. The CDR3 DNA reads TGTGCCAGCAGTTCCCCCCGGGAAGTGAACTATGGCTACACCTTC. It translates to CASSSPREVNYGYTF.

The chain uses TRBV15 and TRBJ2-7; 7 nucleotides match TRBD2. Germline V lookup: CDR1 LNHNV, CDR2 YYDKDF (reference sequence). V trimming: 5 bases; J trimming: 6 bases; junction bases outside the gene matches: 13. The CDR3 has 15 amino acids. CDR3 amino acids: CATSPMSGKASEQYF. CDR3 DNA: TGTGCCACCAGCCCCATGAGCGGGAAGGCTTCCGAGCAGTACTTC.